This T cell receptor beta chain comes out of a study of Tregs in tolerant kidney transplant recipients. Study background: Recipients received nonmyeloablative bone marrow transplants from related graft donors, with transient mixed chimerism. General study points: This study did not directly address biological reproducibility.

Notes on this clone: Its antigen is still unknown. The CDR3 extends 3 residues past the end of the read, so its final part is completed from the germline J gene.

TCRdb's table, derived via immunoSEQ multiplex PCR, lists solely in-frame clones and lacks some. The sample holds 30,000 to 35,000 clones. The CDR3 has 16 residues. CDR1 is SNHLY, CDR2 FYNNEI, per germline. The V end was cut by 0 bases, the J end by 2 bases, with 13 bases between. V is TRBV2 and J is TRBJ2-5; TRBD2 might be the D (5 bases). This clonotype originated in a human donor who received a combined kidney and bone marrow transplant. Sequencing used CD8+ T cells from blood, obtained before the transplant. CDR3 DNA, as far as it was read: TGTGCCAGCAGTGAAGCGCGGGCAACAGTACAAGAGACC. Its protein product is CASSEARATVQET. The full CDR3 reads CASSEARATVQETQYF.